This T cell receptor beta chain came from a study of read filtering for tumor transcriptome and immune sequencing. Germline CDR1 MGHRA, CDR2 YSYEKL. The CDR3 is 20 residues long. Molecular barcoded adaptors covering alpha/delta and beta/gamma chains were used on 400 to 450 ng RNA. Using its own MiXCR run on the reads, TCRdb lists one record per CDR3 protein. The sample yields around 60,000 distinct CDR3 sequences, under 20% seen once. In regard to this clonotype: At one end, the junction sequence differs from germline, possibly due to a read error.

The chain links TRBV4-1 to TRBJ2-3, with 9 bases identical to TRBD2. The sequencing input was a population of CD138-negative cells sorted from bone marrow. The source of this sequence is a donor at least 40 years old with multiple myeloma. For the CDR3, the DNA is TGCGACAGCAGCCAAGATCCGGGCGGGAGGGGTAGCATTGTGACAGATACGCAGTATTTT. As protein: CDSSQDPGGRGSIVTDTQYF.